A selection of T cell receptor beta chains follows, all from one sample in a study of technical replicates of blood from four donors. Repertoires were generated with immunoSEQ multiplex PCR, while TCRdb's copy carries only in-frame clones and drops some. The sample records 50,000 to 80,000 clones, approximately 86% being singletons. The material sequenced was PBMCs. Receptors were obtained from a human donor in good health. Some clones in this sample may be carry-over from other donors' samples. Both conserved end residues are part of each CDR3. A D gene is named only where the DNA matches it firmly. For some rows the clone size is stated as once, few or many, or as a class when expanded; others skip it.

CASSYSWTGKGNTIYF,TGTGCCAGCAGTTACTCCTGGACAGGGAAAGGAAACACCATATATTTT,NA,TRBD1,TRBJ1-3,TRBV6-5
CAISKDRDGEQFF,TGTGCCATCAGTAAAGACAGGGATGGTGAGCAGTTCTTC,NA,TRBD1,TRBJ2-1,TRBV10-3
CAWSVNSLNEKLFF,TGTGCCTGGAGTGTAAACAGTTTGAATGAAAAACTGTTTTTT,NA,NA,TRBJ1-4,TRBV30
CSAMGGSYEQYF,TGCAGCGCCATGGGGGGAAGCTACGAGCAGTACTTC,NA,NA,TRBJ2-7,TRBV29-1
CASSAPSGPTDTQYF,TGTGCCAGCAGCGCCCCAAGCGGACCCACAGATACGCAGTATTTT,NA,NA,TRBJ2-3,TRBV9
CASSLQSGTGGNYEQYF,TGCGCCAGCAGCTTACAGTCCGGGACAGGGGGAAACTACGAGCAGTACTTC,NA,TRBD1,TRBJ2-7,TRBV5-1
CASGPGQGFTGELFF,TGTGCCAGCGGTCCGGGACAGGGTTTCACCGGGGAGCTGTTTTTT,NA,TRBD1,TRBJ2-2,TRBV7-9
CASSQGVGSTEAFF,TGTGCCAGCAGCCAAGGGGTAGGGTCCACTGAAGCTTTCTTT,NA,NA,TRBJ1-1,TRBV9
CASSEEWTSGFPSYNEQFF,TGTGCCAGCAGCGAAGAGTGGACTAGCGGGTTCCCCTCCTACAATGAGCAGTTCTTC,NA,TRBD2,TRBJ2-1,TRBV6-1
CASSSVPGTSLGAFF,TGCGCCAGCAGCTCGGTTCCCGGGACATCTCTTGGAGCTTTCTTT,NA,NA,TRBJ1-1,TRBV5-1
CAWAEETQYF,TGTGCCTGGGCGGAGGAGACCCAGTACTTC,NA,NA,TRBJ2-5,TRBV30
CASIPSGTVNTQYF,TGTGCCAGCATACCGTCAGGGACAGTAAATACGCAGTATTTT,NA,TRBD1,TRBJ2-3,TRBV6-1
CASSPTGQGAGTDTQYF,TGCGCCAGCAGCCCCACCGGACAGGGGGCCGGCACAGATACGCAGTATTTT,once,TRBD1,TRBJ2-3,TRBV5-1
CASSLARGEADTQYF,TGCGCCAGCAGCTTGGCCCGAGGGGAGGCAGATACGCAGTATTTT,NA,NA,TRBJ2-3,TRBV5-1
CASSWTSGGGVNGYTF,TGTGCCAGCAGCTGGACCTCGGGAGGGGGCGTAAATGGCTACACCTTC,NA,TRBD1,TRBJ1-2,TRBV5-6
CASTDPGLAIYEQYF,TGTGCCAGCACCGATCCCGGACTAGCTATCTACGAGCAGTACTTC,NA,TRBD2,TRBJ2-7,TRBV11-3
CASSSTASDTQYF,TGCGCCAGCAGTTCCACCGCGTCAGATACGCAGTATTTT,NA,NA,TRBJ2-3,TRBV4-3
CASSFQFSYNEQFF,TGTGCCAGCAGCTTTCAGTTTTCCTACAATGAGCAGTTCTTC,NA,NA,TRBJ2-1,TRBV7-2
CASSPLNTDTQYF,TGTGCCAGCAGCCCACTTAACACAGATACGCAGTATTTT,NA,NA,TRBJ2-3,TRBV9
CASSQPLAGGSYEQYF,TGCGCCAGCAGCCAACCACTAGCGGGAGGGTCCTACGAGCAGTACTTC,NA,TRBD2,TRBJ2-7,TRBV4-1
CASSRPRRGEHPGELFF,TGTGCCAGCAGCCGACCAAGGAGGGGAGAACACCCCGGGGAGCTGTTTTTT,NA,NA,TRBJ2-2,TRBV7-9
CASSLGPGAGDTEAFF,TGTGCCAGCAGCTTGGGTCCGGGGGCGGGAGACACTGAAGCTTTCTTT,NA,NA,TRBJ1-1,TRBV5-5
CASSETSNEQFF,TGTGCCAGCAGTGAAACGAGTAATGAGCAGTTCTTC,NA,NA,TRBJ2-1,TRBV6-1
CAARVAGGHEQFF,TGTGCCGCGCGGGTAGCGGGGGGCCATGAGCAGTTCTTC,NA,TRBD2,TRBJ2-1,TRBV7-2
CASSWGTGEAYNEQFF,TGTGCCAGCAGCTGGGGGACGGGGGAGGCCTACAATGAGCAGTTCTTC,NA,NA,TRBJ2-1,TRBV5-6
CASSQAPPGGVDSGNTIYF,TGTGCCAGCAGCCAAGCTCCGCCGGGGGGCGTCGACTCTGGAAACACCATATATTTT,NA,NA,TRBJ1-3,TRBV4-2
CAISRSGRAPSYEQYF,TGTGCCATCAGTAGAAGCGGGAGGGCCCCTTCCTACGAGCAGTACTTC,NA,TRBD2,TRBJ2-7,TRBV10-3
CASSATTSGPPYEQYF,TGTGCCAGCAGCGCCACGACTAGCGGGCCACCCTACGAGCAGTACTTC,NA,TRBD2,TRBJ2-7,TRBV9
CASSQYSTTNEKLFF,TGTGCCAGCAGTCAATACAGCACAACTAATGAAAAACTGTTTTTT,NA,NA,TRBJ1-4,TRBV7-2
CASSPGQSYEQYF,TGTGCCAGCAGCCCAGGACAGTCCTACGAGCAGTACTTC,NA,NA,TRBJ2-7,TRBV5-6
CASSESRGHSYEQYF,TGCGCCAGCAGTGAGTCGCGGGGGCATTCCTACGAGCAGTACTTC,once,NA,TRBJ2-7,TRBV10-2
CASSPGTSGGPGELFF,TGTGCCAGCAGCCCAGGGACTAGCGGGGGCCCCGGGGAGCTGTTTTTT,NA,TRBD2,TRBJ2-2,TRBV4-2
CASSLVHRSGSNEQFF,TGTGCCAGCAGCTTAGTACATAGGAGCGGGAGCAATGAGCAGTTCTTC,NA,TRBD2,TRBJ2-1,TRBV7-6
CASSDQGASNQPQHF,TGTGCCAGCAGTGACCAGGGGGCAAGCAATCAGCCCCAGCATTTT,NA,TRBD1,TRBJ1-5,TRBV2
CASSSTGSPYGYTF,TGTGCCAGCAGCTCGACAGGGTCCCCGTATGGCTACACCTTC,medium-sized,TRBD1,TRBJ1-2,TRBV7-3
CASSVTVDNSPLHF,TGTGCCAGCAGTGTGACAGTGGATAATTCACCCCTCCACTTT,NA,NA,TRBJ1-6,TRBV6-1
CASSFLAGGSYYEQYF,TGTGCCAGCAGCTTCCTAGCGGGAGGGTCCTATTACGAGCAGTACTTC,NA,TRBD2,TRBJ2-7,TRBV7-9
CASSRRITGELFF,TGTGCCAGCAGTCGCAGAATTACCGGGGAGCTGTTTTTT,NA,NA,TRBJ2-2,TRBV11-1
CSVVGQGSSGNTIYF,TGCAGCGTGGTGGGACAGGGGAGCTCTGGAAACACCATATATTTT,NA,TRBD1,TRBJ1-3,TRBV29-1
CAESSGTSYEQYF,TGTGCTGAGAGTAGCGGGACCTCCTACGAGCAGTACTTC,NA,TRBD2,TRBJ2-7,TRBV30
CASSLESAQPQHF,TGTGCCAGCAGCTTGGAGAGTGCTCAGCCCCAGCATTTT,NA,NA,TRBJ1-5,TRBV5-5
CASSLREGAEAFF,TGCGCCAGCAGCTTGAGGGAGGGAGCTGAAGCTTTCTTT,NA,NA,TRBJ1-1,TRBV5-1
CSGNQGNTIYF,TGCAGCGGCAACCAGGGAAACACCATATATTTT,NA,NA,TRBJ1-3,TRBV29-1
CASSSSGRYNEQFF,TGTGCCAGTAGTTCTAGCGGGAGATACAATGAGCAGTTCTTC,once,TRBD2,TRBJ2-1,TRBV19
CASSSSVDNEQFF,TGTGCCAGCAGCTCCTCTGTTGACAATGAGCAGTTCTTC,NA,NA,TRBJ2-1,TRBV7-3